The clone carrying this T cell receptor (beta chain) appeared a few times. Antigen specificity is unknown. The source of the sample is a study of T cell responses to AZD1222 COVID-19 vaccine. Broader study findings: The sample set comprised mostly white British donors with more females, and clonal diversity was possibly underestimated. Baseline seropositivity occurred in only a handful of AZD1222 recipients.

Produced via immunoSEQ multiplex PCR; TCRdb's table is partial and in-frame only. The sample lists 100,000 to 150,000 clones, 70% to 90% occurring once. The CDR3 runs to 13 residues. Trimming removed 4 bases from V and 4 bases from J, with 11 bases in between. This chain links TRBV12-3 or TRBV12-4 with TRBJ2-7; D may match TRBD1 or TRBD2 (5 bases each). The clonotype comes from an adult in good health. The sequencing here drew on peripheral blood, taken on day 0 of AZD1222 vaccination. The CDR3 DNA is TGTGCCAGCAGTTCCTGGGACCGGTACGAGCAGTACTTC. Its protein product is CASSSWDRYEQYF.